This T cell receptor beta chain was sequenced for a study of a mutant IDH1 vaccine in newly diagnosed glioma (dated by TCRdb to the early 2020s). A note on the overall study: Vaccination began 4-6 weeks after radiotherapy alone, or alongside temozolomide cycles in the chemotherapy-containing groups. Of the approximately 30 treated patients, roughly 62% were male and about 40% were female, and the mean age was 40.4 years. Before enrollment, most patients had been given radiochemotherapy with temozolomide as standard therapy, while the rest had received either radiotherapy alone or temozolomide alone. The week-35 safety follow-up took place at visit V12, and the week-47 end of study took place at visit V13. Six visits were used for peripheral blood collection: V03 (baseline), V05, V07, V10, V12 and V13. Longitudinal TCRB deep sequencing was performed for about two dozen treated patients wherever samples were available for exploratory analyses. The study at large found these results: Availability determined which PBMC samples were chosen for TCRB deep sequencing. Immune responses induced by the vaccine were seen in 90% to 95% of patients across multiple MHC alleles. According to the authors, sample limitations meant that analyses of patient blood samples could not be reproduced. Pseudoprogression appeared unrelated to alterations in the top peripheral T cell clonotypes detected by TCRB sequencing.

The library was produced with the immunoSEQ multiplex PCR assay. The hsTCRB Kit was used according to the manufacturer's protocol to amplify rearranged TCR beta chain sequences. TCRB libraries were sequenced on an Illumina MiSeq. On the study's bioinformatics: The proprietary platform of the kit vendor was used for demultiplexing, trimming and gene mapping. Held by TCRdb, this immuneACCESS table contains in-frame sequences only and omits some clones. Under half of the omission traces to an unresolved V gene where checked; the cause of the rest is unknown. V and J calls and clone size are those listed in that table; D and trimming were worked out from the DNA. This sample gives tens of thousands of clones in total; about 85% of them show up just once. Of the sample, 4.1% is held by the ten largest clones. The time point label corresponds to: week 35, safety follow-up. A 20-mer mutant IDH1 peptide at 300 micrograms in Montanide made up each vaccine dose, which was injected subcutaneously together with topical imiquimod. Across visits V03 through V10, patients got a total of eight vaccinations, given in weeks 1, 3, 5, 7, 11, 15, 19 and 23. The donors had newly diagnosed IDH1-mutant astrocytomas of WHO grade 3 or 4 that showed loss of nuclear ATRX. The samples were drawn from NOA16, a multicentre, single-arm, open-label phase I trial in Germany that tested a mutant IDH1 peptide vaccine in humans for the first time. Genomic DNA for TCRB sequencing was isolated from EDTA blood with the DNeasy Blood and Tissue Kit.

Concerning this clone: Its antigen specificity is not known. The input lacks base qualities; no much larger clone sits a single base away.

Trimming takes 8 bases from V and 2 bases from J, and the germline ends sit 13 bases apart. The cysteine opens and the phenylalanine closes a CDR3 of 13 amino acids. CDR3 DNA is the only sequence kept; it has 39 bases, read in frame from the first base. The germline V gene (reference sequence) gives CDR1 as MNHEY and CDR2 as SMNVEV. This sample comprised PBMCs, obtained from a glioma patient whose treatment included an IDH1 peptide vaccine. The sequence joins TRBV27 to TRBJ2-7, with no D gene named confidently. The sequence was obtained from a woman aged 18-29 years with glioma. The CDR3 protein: CASVRNGAYEQYF. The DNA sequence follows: TGTGCCAGCGTAAGAAACGGAGCCTACGAGCAGTACTTC.